These 30 T cell receptor beta chains share one sample of origin, sequenced in a study of T cell repertoires in cytomegalovirus infection. MiXCR was run by TCRdb on the reads, yielding one entry per CDR3 protein. The sample includes 250,000 to 300,000 distinct CDR3 sequences, roughly 23% of them seen just once. Sample: PBMCs. The receptors were gathered from a human donor in good health (CMV status not recorded). Some clones in this sample may be carry-over from other donors' samples.

The chain employs TRBV10-3 and TRBJ1-1; D possibly corresponds to TRBD1 (6 bases). Per germline, CDR1 ENHRY and CDR2 SYGVKD. The V end was cut by 5 bases, the J end by 0 bases, with 10 bases between. This CDR3 has 14 residues. CDR3 sequence reads: CAISSTGLNTEAFF. The CDR3 nucleotides read TGTGCCATCAGTTCAACAGGGTTGAACACTGAAGCTTTCTTT.

This clonotype occurred a few times. The chain carries TRBV28 and TRBJ1-2; D not resolved. The V end was cut by 4 bases, the J end by 4 bases, with 7 bases between. The CDR3 spans 12 residues. In germline, CDR1 is MDHEN, CDR2 SYDVKM. This chain's CDR3 is CASSSDLYGYTF. In DNA, the CDR3 is TGTGCCAGCAGTTCCGACCTCTATGGCTACACCTTC.

This clonotype was found many times. This chain joins TRBV7-2 and TRBJ2-5; TRBD2 matches 7 bases. This CDR3 has 19 residues. Germline V gene data show CDR1 as SGHTA and CDR2 as FQGNSA. The trim removed 7 bases at V and 4 bases at J, leaving 24 bases unmatched. CDR3 sequence: CASNPLGGSGPEKVETQYF. For the CDR3, the DNA is TGTGCCAGCAATCCCTTGGGGGGGAGCGGTCCGGAAAAGGTAGAGACCCAGTACTTC.

This clonotype appeared many times. This rearrangement joins TRBV7-8 to TRBJ1-1; D gene ambiguous. The CDR3 loop spans 15 amino acids. Looked up from germline, CDR1 is SGHVS and CDR2 is FQNEAQ. Trimming stripped 2 bases from V and 2 bases from J, with 12 bases between. The CDR3 loop is CASSLTHTTNTEAFF. The CDR3, as DNA: TGTGCCAGCAGCTTAACCCATACCACTAACACTGAAGCTTTCTTT.

The table lists this clonotype with a count of one. This chain connects TRBV3-1 to TRBJ2-1; 10 bases are shared with TRBD2. This CDR3 contains 16 residues. Trimming cost V 0 bases and J 8 bases; bases outside gene matches: 7. Germline values: CDR1 LGHDT, CDR2 YNNKEL (reference sequence). CDR3 sequence reads: CASSQDQRGGQDEQFF. The CDR3 coding sequence is TGTGCCAGCAGCCAAGACCAGCGGGGGGGCCAGGATGAGCAGTTCTTC.

This clonotype was detected only a few times. V gene TRBV2 combines with J gene TRBJ1-5; D perhaps matches TRBD1 (5 bases). The V and J ends lost 1 base and 7 bases respectively, with 8 bases between them. This CDR3 region has 13 residues. Germline V gene sequence: CDR1 SNHLY, CDR2 FYNNEI. The CDR3 reads CASSEVQGQPQHF. CDR3 coding DNA: TGTGCCAGCAGTGAAGTCCAGGGACAGCCCCAGCATTTT. The variable domain in full, completed from reference TRBV2 and TRBJ1-5, reads EPEVTQTPSHQVTQMGQEVILRCVPISNHLYFYWYRQILGQKVEFLVSFYNNEISEKSEIFDDQFSVERPDGSNFTLKIRSTKLEDSAMYFCASSEVQGQPQHFGDGTRLSIL.

CDR3 protein: CASDLYYEQYF. The DNA of the CDR3 is TGTGCCAGCGACCTATACTACGAGCAGTACTTC. The chain recombines TRBV6-5 with TRBJ2-7, with D hard to call. Trimming took 8 bases from V and 3 from J, leaving 8 bases between them. The CDR3 runs to 11 residues. The germline gives CDR1 MNHEY, CDR2 SVGAGI.

This clonotype was seen a few times. V gene TRBV6-2 or TRBV6-3 combines with J gene TRBJ1-1, with 7 bases lining up with TRBD1. Per the germline V gene, CDR1 is MNHEY and CDR2 is SVGEGT. This CDR3 contains 15 residues. With V trimmed by 2 bases and J by 3 bases, 6 bases remained unmatched. CDR3 in DNA: TGTGCCAGCAGTTACAGAGGGGGCTGGGACACTGAAGCTTTCTTT. Translating it yields CASSYRGGWDTEAFF.

The chain uses TRBV20-1 and TRBJ2-5, with 7 positions matching TRBD1. The CDR3 length is 10 residues. V was pared by 6 bases and J by 7 bases, with 2 bases of the junction left unmatched. From germline, CDR1 is DFQATT and CDR2 SNEGSKA (reference sequence). The CDR3 coding sequence is TGCAGTGCACCAGGGGGGACCCAGTACTTC. Translated, it gives CSAPGGTQYF.

The chain carries TRBV19 and TRBJ1-1; D is unclear. V was cut by 7 bases and J by 1 base, with 4 bases left in between. CDR3 length equals 11 residues. Germline CDR1 reads LNHDA; CDR2 reads SQIVND (reference sequence). The CDR3 region has the DNA TGTGCCAGTAAAGCGAACACTGAAGCTTTCTTT. Its translation: CASKANTEAFF.

This clonotype was detected only a few times. The chain carries TRBV30 and TRBJ2-3; TRBD2 matches 7 bases. The germline CDR1 and CDR2 sequences are GTSNPN and SVGIG (reference sequence). V shed 0 bases, J shed 3 bases, and the junction held 3 bases outside the gene matches. The CDR3 is 14 amino acids. CDR3 bases: TGTGCCTGGAGTGTGACTAGCTGGACAGATACGCAGTATTTT. This gives the protein CAWSVTSWTDTQYF.

The rearrangement links TRBV20-1 to TRBJ2-5; possibly TRBD1 or TRBD2 for D (5 bases each). The germline V and J ends were trimmed by 0 bases and 3 bases, with 14 bases remaining between them. CDR1 and CDR2 from the germline V gene are DFQATT and SNEGSKA (reference sequence). The CDR3 sequence is 15 residues long. The CDR3, as DNA: TGCAGTGCTAGAGATCGGGTTTTGGGGGAAGAGACCCAGTACTTC. Its protein is CSARDRVLGEETQYF.

V gene TRBV20-1 combines with J gene TRBJ2-7; possibly TRBD1 for D (6 bases). Trimming took 0 bases from V and 3 from J, leaving 12 bases between them. The CDR3 extends over 14 amino acids. Germline CDR1 is DFQATT and CDR2 is SNEGSKA (reference sequence). CDR3 sequence: CSARDPRGGYEQYF. The CDR3 DNA follows: TGCAGTGCTAGAGATCCCAGGGGTGGCTACGAGCAGTACTTC.

In the case of this clonotype: Being one base from a much bigger clone, this may be a read error. The CDR3 bases are TGTGCCAGCAGCAACTTAGCATCCTTCAATGAGCAGTTCTTC. Translating gives CASSNLASFNEQFF. This sequence joins TRBV11-2 and TRBJ2-1; D is undetermined. This CDR3 is built from 14 residues. Looked up from germline, CDR1 is SGHAT and CDR2 is FQNNGV.

This clonotype was counted only a few times. The chain joins TRBV2 to TRBJ2-4; a weak D match, TRBD2 (5 bases). The CDR3 is made up of 14 amino acids. The germline V and J ends were trimmed by 1 base and 10 bases, with 14 bases remaining between them. CDR1 and CDR2 (germline): SNHLY, FYNNEI. DNA of the CDR3: TGTGCCAGCAGTGAAGATGGTGCGGGTTTGATTCAGTACTTC. Translation gives CASSEDGAGLIQYF.

This chain links TRBV29-1 with TRBJ1-2; the D gene is possibly TRBD1 (6 bases). Germline V lookup: CDR1 SQVTM, CDR2 ANQGSEA. The CDR3 runs 13 residues. Trimming cost V 2 bases and J 6 bases, with 13 bases left between them. The CDR3 region has the DNA TGCAGCGTTGAACAGACAGGAGGGGATGGCTACACCTTC. As protein: CSVEQTGGDGYTF. Based on the CDR3 plus reference TRBV29-1 and TRBJ1-2, the full variable domain is SAVISQKPSRDICQRGTSLTIQCQVDSQVTMMFWYRQQPGQSLTLIATANQGSEATYESGFVIDKFPISRPNLTFSTLTVSNMSPEDSSIYLCSVEQTGGDGYTFGSGTRLTVV.

V is TRBV7-2 and J is TRBJ1-1, with D possibly TRBD1 on 6 matching bases. V lost 4 bases and J 0 bases, leaving 12 bases between the germline ends. Germline CDR1 SGHTA, CDR2 FQGNSA. The CDR3 runs to 15 residues. The CDR3 here is CASSSRTVMNTEAFF. The CDR3 nucleotides read TGTGCCAGCAGCTCGAGGACAGTCATGAACACTGAAGCTTTCTTT.

This clonotype was seen ten or more times. This chain connects TRBV7-6 to TRBJ2-1, with 8 bases that match TRBD2. The CDR3 has 12 residues. V lost 8 bases and J lost 9; bases outside the gene matches: 6. Germline V CDR1 and CDR2: SGHVS, FNYEAQ. CDR3 sequence: CASAFAGGEQFF. CDR3 nucleotides: TGTGCCAGCGCCTTCGCGGGAGGTGAGCAGTTCTTC. Full variable domain (rest looked up from reference TRBV7-6 and TRBJ2-1): GAGVSQSPRYKVTKRGQDVALRCDPISGHVSLYWYRQALGQGPEFLTYFNYEAQQDKSGLPNDRFSAERPEGSISTLTIQRTEQRDSAMYRCASAFAGGEQFFGPGTRLTVL.

The rearrangement uses TRBV7-2 and TRBJ2-6; 8 nucleotides agree with TRBD1. The germline CDR1 and CDR2 sequences are SGHTA and FQGNSA. The CDR3 is made up of 17 amino acids. The junction had 6 bases not matched to a gene; V was cut back by 3 bases and J by 2 bases. CDR3 sequence: CASSFNQGAAGANVLTF. CDR3 in DNA: TGTGCCAGCAGCTTTAATCAGGGGGCGGCTGGGGCCAACGTCCTGACTTTC.

This clonotype showed up many times. The V gene is TRBV12-3 or TRBV12-4, the J gene TRBJ1-5; tentative D call: TRBD1 (5 bases). Trimming left V 3 bases short and J 3 bases short, with 15 bases between. The CDR3 contains 16 residues. The CDR3 loop is CASSFFQGRANQPQHF. CDR3 DNA: TGTGCCAGCAGTTTCTTCCAGGGCAGGGCCAATCAGCCCCAGCATTTT.

This clonotype was counted ten times or more. The V and J genes are TRBV7-2 and TRBJ2-1, with D possibly matching TRBD1 (5 bases). The V gene's germline CDR1 is SGHTA and CDR2 FQGNSA. Trimming removed 8 bases from V and 7 bases from J, with 18 bases in between. CDR3 length: 14 residues. The CDR3 bases are TGTGCCAGCCAGGTAGGGGTCAGGCAAAATGAGCAGTTCTTC. Translation: CASQVGVRQNEQFF.

This sequence joins TRBV6-1 and TRBJ2-7, with 8 nucleotides matching TRBD2. The CDR3 covers 16 residues. CDR1 and CDR2 (germline): MNHNS, SASEGT. After removal of 6 bases from V and 3 bases from J, the junction contained 13 bases not matched to a gene. Here the CDR3 reads CASSAPKRERGYEQYF. The CDR3 nucleotides are TGTGCCAGCAGCGCGCCGAAGCGGGAGAGGGGCTACGAGCAGTACTTC.

The gene calls are TRBV14 and TRBJ1-5; unclear D gene. Per the germline V gene, CDR1 is SGHDN and CDR2 is FVKESK. V was cut by 1 base and J by 10 bases, with 8 bases left in between. This CDR3 spans 12 amino acids. DNA for the CDR3: TGTGCCAGCAGCCAAGCAAACCTACCCCAGCATTTT. Translation: CASSQANLPQHF.

The V and J genes are TRBV6-2 or TRBV6-3 and TRBJ2-3, with D possibly matching TRBD2 (5 bases). Trimming cost V 2 bases and J 5 bases, with 5 bases left between them. From germline, CDR1 is MNHEY and CDR2 SVGEGT. This CDR3 region has 12 residues. DNA of the CDR3: TGTGCCAGCAGTTACGAGGGAGATACGCAGTATTTT. This sequence encodes CASSYEGDTQYF.

The chain uses TRBV28 and TRBJ1-4; 9 bases are shared with TRBD1. CDR1 MDHEN and CDR2 SYDVKM come from the germline V gene. This CDR3 is built from 14 residues. V gave up 5 bases and J gave up 8 bases; unmatched junction bases: 6. The chain's CDR3 is CASSVGQGQEKLFF. Written as DNA, the CDR3 is TGTGCCAGCAGTGTGGGACAGGGCCAAGAAAAACTGTTTTTT.

This chain connects TRBV19 to TRBJ1-6; a possible D gene is TRBD1 (5 bases). The germline V gene has CDR1 LNHDA and CDR2 SQIVND (reference sequence). V was trimmed by 6 bases and J by 7 bases, leaving 10 bases between them. The CDR3 loop spans 13 amino acids. DNA of the CDR3: TGTGCCAGTAGAGGGGTACAGAATTCACCCCTCCACTTT. Amino acids: CASRGVQNSPLHF.

This clonotype was counted ten times or more. The gene calls are TRBV7-2 and TRBJ2-6, with D hard to call. Germline loops: CDR1 SGHTA, CDR2 FQGNSA. Trimming took 3 bases from V and 0 from J, leaving 6 bases between them. This CDR3 region has 15 residues. The CDR3 region is CASSLVLSGANVLTF. The CDR3 region has the DNA TGTGCCAGCAGCTTGGTCCTCTCTGGGGCCAACGTCCTGACTTTC.

In its sample, this clonotype was seen a few times. The chain uses TRBV6-1 and TRBJ2-5; D could derive from TRBD1 or TRBD2 (5 bases each). The CDR3 covers 15 residues. V was pared by 2 bases and J by 2 bases, with 12 bases between. Germline V gene lookup returns CDR1 MNHNS and CDR2 SASEGT. CDR3 amino acids: CASSENRDPQETQYF. The CDR3 nucleotides read TGTGCCAGCAGTGAAAACCGGGACCCGCAAGAGACCCAGTACTTC.

This clonotype was seen repeatedly, ten times or more. This chain connects TRBV7-2 to TRBJ1-1; TRBD1 matches at 8 bases. Per germline, CDR1 SGHTA and CDR2 FQGNSA. V dropped 3 bases and J dropped 6; count of bases not matched to a gene: 6. The CDR3 runs 14 residues. This CDR3 is CASSFNRGLSEAFF. The CDR3 DNA is TGTGCCAGCAGCTTCAACAGGGGGTTGTCTGAAGCTTTCTTT.

The sample holds a few counts of this clonotype. The chain joins TRBV12-3 or TRBV12-4 to TRBJ2-7; D may be TRBD1 or TRBD2 (5 bases each). The length of the CDR3 is 14 residues. V gave up 2 bases and J gave up 0 bases, with 8 bases separating them. The CDR3 sequence: CASSLLGDSYEQYF. The CDR3 DNA sequence: TGTGCCAGCAGTTTATTGGGGGACTCCTACGAGCAGTACTTC.